The rows below give T cell receptor beta chains drawn from one sample of a study of CD8 T cells in ankylosing spondylitis. MiXCR was run by TCRdb on the 5' RACE reads, yielding one entry per CDR3 protein. The table has 200,000 or so distinct CDR3 sequences, around a sixth seen once. The sequencing sample was made of blood, either unsorted or a sorted T cell fraction (not recorded which). The receptors here all came from a male donor aged 10-29 years with ankylosing spondylitis or in good health (not recorded which). CDR3s include the opening cysteine and the closing phenylalanine or tryptophan. The D gene is left open where the match is weak. Clone size is given for some rows only: seen once, a few or many times, or a class if the clone is expanded.

abundance	v_gene	j_gene	d_gene	CDR3nt	CDR3aa
many	TRBV7-9	TRBJ2-7	TRBD2	TGTGCCAGCAGCTTAGTTGGCGGGAGTGACTACGAGCAGTACTTC	CASSLVGGSDYEQYF
many	TRBV7-9	TRBJ2-5	.	TGTGCCAGCAGCTTAGTTGGGAAAGAGACCCAGTACTTC	CASSLVGKETQYF
many	TRBV7-9	TRBJ2-1	.	TGTGCCAGCAGGGCCAAACAGGCACCGGGCTCCAATGAGCAGTTCTTC	CASRAKQAPGSNEQFF
many	TRBV4-2	TRBJ2-2	TRBD1	TGTGCCAGCAGCAAACCGCCGGGACAGGGGCTCCTGAACACCGGGGAGCTGTTTTTT	CASSKPPGQGLLNTGELFF
.	TRBV20-1	TRBJ2-7	.	TGCAGTGCTAGGGGGAGAACAGTCTACGAGCAGTACTTC	CSARGRTVYEQYF
many	TRBV12-3/TRBV12-4	TRBJ2-3	.	TGTGCCAGCAGCCCAAGGTGGGATACGCAGTATTTT	CASSPRWDTQYF
many	TRBV20-1	TRBJ2-1	TRBD2	TGCAGTGCTAGCGGTTTACGGCTAGCGGGGTACAATGAGCAGTTCTTC	CSASGLRLAGYNEQFF
many	TRBV6-5	TRBJ2-7	TRBD2	TGTGCCAGCAGTTCGGGACTAGGCTACGAGCAGTACTTC	CASSSGLGYEQYF
many	TRBV27	TRBJ2-1	.	TGTGCCAGCAGTACATACAATGAGCAGTTCTTC	CASSTYNEQFF
.	TRBV6-2/TRBV6-3	TRBJ2-3	.	TGTGCCAGCAGCCCCTGGACATACCCAGATACGCAGTATTTT	CASSPWTYPDTQYF
many	TRBV29-1	TRBJ2-5	TRBD2	TGCAGCGTTGAATGCGGACTAGCGGGAGAAGAGACCCAGTACTTC	CSVECGLAGEETQYF
.	TRBV20-1	TRBJ2-4	.	TGCAGTGCTACGGGCGTCCTAGCCAAAAACATTCAGTACTTC	CSATGVLAKNIQYF
many	TRBV14	TRBJ2-5	TRBD2	TGTGCCAGCAGCCAAGCACTAGCGGGAGGATCTCAAGAGACCCAGTACTTC	CASSQALAGGSQETQYF
many	TRBV20-1	TRBJ2-1	TRBD2	TGCAGTGCTAGAGATGTACTAGCGGGATTGAATGAGCAGTTCTTC	CSARDVLAGLNEQFF
many	TRBV7-2	TRBJ2-1	TRBD2	TGTGCCAGCAGCAGAGAGGGGACTAGTTCTGATGAGCAGTTCTTC	CASSREGTSSDEQFF
.	TRBV12-5	TRBJ2-2	TRBD1	TGTGCTAGTGGCCCCAGGACAGGGAACACCGGGGAGCTGTTTTTT	CASGPRTGNTGELFF
.	TRBV27	TRBJ2-7	TRBD2	TGTGCCAGCAGTCCGGGGACTAGCGGGAGGAACGAGCAGTACTTC	CASSPGTSGRNEQYF
many	TRBV20-1	TRBJ1-2	TRBD1	TGCAGTGCTCAAGAGCCCGGGACAGGAGATGGCTACACCTTC	CSAQEPGTGDGYTF
many	TRBV6-2/TRBV6-3	TRBJ2-1	.	TGTGCCAGCAGTCTAATTTTATACAATGAGCAGTTCTTC	CASSLILYNEQFF